This passage covers 32 T cell receptor beta chains from one sample sequenced in a study of response to subunit inactivated influenza vaccine. TCRdb recomputed calls from the RT-PCR reads with MiXCR, one row per CDR3 protein. The table has over 450,000 distinct CDR3 sequences, under 15% seen once. The source was PBMCs from blood, collected 45 days after vaccination. Source of these receptors: a man aged 50-60 years who received an inactivated influenza vaccine.

This clonotype was recorded a few times. The chain recombines TRBV7-6 with TRBJ2-2; 15 bases map to TRBD2. Per the germline V gene, CDR1 is SGHVS and CDR2 is FNYEAQ. The junction had 2 bases not matched to a gene; V was cut back by 4 bases and J by 2 bases. This CDR3 region has 17 residues. CDR3 loop: CASSSGLAGGNTGELFF. The CDR3, as DNA: TGTGCCAGCAGCTCGGGACTAGCGGGGGGAAACACCGGGGAGCTGTTTTTT. Using reference TRBV7-6 and TRBJ2-2 for the parts outside the CDR3, the full variable domain is GAGVSQSPRYKVTKRGQDVALRCDPISGHVSLYWYRQALGQGPEFLTYFNYEAQQDKSGLPNDRFSAERPEGSISTLTIQRTEQRDSAMYRCASSSGLAGGNTGELFFGEGSRLTVL.

J is TRBJ2-5 and V is TRBV6-5; no reliable D call. This CDR3 has 15 residues. Trimming removed 0 bases from V and 5 bases from J, with 13 bases in between. The germline gives CDR1 MNHEY, CDR2 SVGAGI. The CDR3 bases are TGTGCCAGCAGTTACTCGAGCCGCAACGGGGAGACCCAGTACTTC. It codes for CASSYSSRNGETQYF.

This clonotype has only a few counts. J is TRBJ1-1 and V is TRBV10-3; 8 nucleotides line up with TRBD1. J gave up 1 base and V 7 bases, and 8 bases lay outside the gene matches. Germline-derived CDR1 and CDR2 are ENHRY and SYGVKD. The CDR3 totals 15 residues. The CDR3: CAITFGQGPNTEAFF. The CDR3 bases are TGTGCCATCACCTTCGGACAGGGACCGAACACTGAAGCTTTCTTT.

This clonotype was seen at least ten times. The V and J genes are TRBV5-1 and TRBJ1-2; 8 bases align to TRBD1. V lost 6 bases to trimming and J lost 5 bases; unmatched junction nucleotides: 9. This CDR3 region has 14 residues. The germline V gene encodes CDR1 SGHRS and CDR2 YFSETQ. The CDR3 sequence: CASNDRGGPYGYTF. The CDR3 region has the DNA TGCGCCAGCAACGACAGGGGAGGGCCGTATGGCTACACCTTC.

This clonotype was recorded at least ten times. This chain uses TRBV5-1 with TRBJ1-4; D not certain. Per germline, CDR1 SGHRS and CDR2 YFSETQ. Trimming shortened V by 0 bases and J by 3 bases, and 12 bases separated the two germline ends. This CDR3 region has 16 residues. CDR3 bases: TGCGCCAGCAGCTTGGCGCCCCCTGGGGCTAATGAAAAACTGTTTTTT. Translation gives CASSLAPPGANEKLFF.

The gene calls are TRBV6-2 or TRBV6-3 and TRBJ2-7; maybe TRBD1 (5 bases). The CDR3 extends over 15 amino acids. Per germline, CDR1 MNHEY and CDR2 SVGEGT. V shed 6 bases and J shed 0 bases, with 15 bases lying between them. CDR3 region: CASSETVYYSYEQYF. Written as DNA, the CDR3 is TGTGCCAGCAGCGAGACAGTTTACTACTCCTACGAGCAGTACTTC.

In its sample, this clonotype was seen many times. This chain links TRBV6-2 or TRBV6-3 with TRBJ1-5; perhaps TRBD1 as D (5 bases). The CDR3 is 18 residues long. The germline gives CDR1 MNHEY, CDR2 SVGEGT. Deletions cut 2 bases from V and 4 bases from J, with 21 bases between. CDR3 amino acids: CASSYRRQGPNRNQPQHF. CDR3 coding DNA: TGTGCCAGCAGTTACCGCCGTCAGGGTCCAAATCGTAATCAGCCCCAGCATTTT.

The rearrangement links TRBV9 to TRBJ2-3; either TRBD1 or TRBD2 may fit D (6 bases each). Germline values: CDR1 SGDLS, CDR2 YYNGEE. Trimming removed 4 bases from V and 6 bases from J, with 21 bases in between. The CDR3 has 16 residues. DNA of the CDR3: TGTGCCAGCAGCCCTCGGACTGGGGAAGGGGGGGATACGCAGTATTTT. It translates to CASSPRTGEGGDTQYF.

This clonotype occurred many times. The chain combines TRBV29-1 with TRBJ2-1; TRBD2 matches at 10 bases. The CDR3 is made up of 13 amino acids. Germline values: CDR1 SQVTM, CDR2 ANQGSEA. Trimming at V came to 4 bases and at J to 6 bases, leaving 3 bases not matched to a gene. CDR3 region: CSVVLAGLNEQFF. Written as DNA, the CDR3 is TGCAGCGTTGTACTAGCGGGACTCAATGAGCAGTTCTTC.

At least ten counts were recorded for this clonotype. The chain is built from TRBV12-3 or TRBV12-4 and TRBJ1-6, with D perhaps matching TRBD1 (6 bases). The CDR3 loop spans 14 amino acids. V was pared by 5 bases and J by 5 bases, with 10 bases between. The CDR3 nucleotides read TGTGCCAGCAGTGTAGGGGACAATAATTCACCCCTCCACTTT. Its translation: CASSVGDNNSPLHF.

The chain carries TRBV6-5 and TRBJ1-6, with 8 bases identical to TRBD1. V trimming: 4 bases; J trimming: 9 bases; junction bases outside the gene matches: 5. Germline-derived CDR1 and CDR2 are MNHEY and SVGAGI. This CDR3 spans 14 amino acids. CDR3 in DNA: TGTGCCAGCAGTTCGAGACAGGGGCCTTCACCCCTCCACTTT. Encoded protein: CASSSRQGPSPLHF.

This clonotype was recorded at least ten times. This chain links TRBV20-1 with TRBJ2-7; TRBD2 matches 10 bases. This CDR3 region has 13 residues. Germline values: CDR1 DFQATT, CDR2 SNEGSKA (reference sequence). Germline trimming cut 6 bases from V and 0 bases from J; bases unmatched to any gene: 2. The CDR3 bases are TGCAGTGCCACTAGCGGGAACTCCTACGAGCAGTACTTC. This translates into CSATSGNSYEQYF.

This clonotype was detected a few times. The chain links TRBV12-3 or TRBV12-4 to TRBJ2-1; 9 bases are shared with TRBD1. V lost 10 bases to trimming and J lost 5 bases; unmatched junction nucleotides: 12. This CDR3 has 15 residues. The chain's CDR3 is CATHPGTGYHNEQFF. The CDR3 DNA follows: TGTGCCACCCATCCCGGGACAGGGTATCACAATGAGCAGTTCTTC.

This clonotype was seen a handful of times. This chain connects TRBV15 to TRBJ1-4, with D perhaps matching TRBD1 (5 bases). Germline V gives CDR1 LNHNV, CDR2 YYDKDF (reference sequence). Trimming stripped 0 bases from V and 2 bases from J, with 7 bases between. This CDR3 region has 15 residues. The CDR3 is CATSRDRGTNEKLFF. The CDR3 DNA sequence: TGTGCCACCAGCAGAGATCGGGGGACTAATGAAAAACTGTTTTTT.

The sample holds many counts of this clonotype. V gene TRBV25-1 combines with J gene TRBJ2-7; D unclear. The CDR3 length is 13 residues. Looked up from germline, CDR1 is MGHDK and CDR2 is SYGVNS. V lost 10 bases and J lost 1, with 14 bases in between. The CDR3 sequence: CATRTGASYEQYF. The CDR3 DNA is TGTGCCACTCGCACTGGTGCATCCTACGAGCAGTACTTC.

The V call is TRBV5-1, the J call TRBJ2-7, with D possibly TRBD2 on 5 matching bases. CDR3 size: 14 residues. CDR1 SGHRS and CDR2 YFSETQ come from the germline V gene. The V end was cut by 2 bases, the J end by 1 base, with 10 bases between. The CDR3 DNA sequence: TGCGCCAGCAGCTTCGAGCGGAGTTCCTACGAGCAGTACTTC. Protein product: CASSFERSSYEQYF.

The chain carries TRBV29-1 and TRBJ2-1, with 10 nucleotides matching TRBD2. Germline loops: CDR1 SQVTM, CDR2 ANQGSEA. This CDR3 comprises 10 residues. The J segment lost 11 bases and the V segment lost 6 bases, leaving 1 base of the junction unmatched. The chain's CDR3 is CSVLAGKQFF. The DNA for the CDR3 is TGCAGCGTACTAGCGGGGAAGCAGTTCTTC.

The V gene is TRBV4-2, the J gene TRBJ2-5; D might be TRBD2 (6 bases). This CDR3 contains 15 residues. V dropped 3 bases and J dropped 5 bases, with 16 bases sitting between them. Per germline, CDR1 LGHNA and CDR2 YNFKEQ. The CDR3 region is CASSQTQGGMETQYF. DNA of the CDR3: TGTGCCAGCAGCCAGACCCAAGGAGGGATGGAGACCCAGTACTTC.

The J gene is TRBJ1-6, the V gene TRBV20-1; possibly TRBD1 for D (5 bases). The CDR3 is 15 residues long. Trimming left V 1 base short and J 7 bases short, with 14 bases between. Germline V gives CDR1 DFQATT, CDR2 SNEGSKA (reference sequence). The CDR3 DNA follows: TGCAGTGCTAGAGGTCCGGGACTTCGAAATTCACCCCTCCACTTT. Its protein is CSARGPGLRNSPLHF.

The chain links TRBV6-1 to TRBJ2-2; 9 nucleotides line up with TRBD1. The V and J ends lost 7 bases and 3 bases, in that order; junction bases with no gene match: 9. Germline assignment: CDR1 MNHNS and CDR2 SASEGT. The CDR3 has 16 residues. For the CDR3, the DNA is TGTGCCAGCATCGATACAGGGGGCTGGGACACCGGGGAGCTGTTTTTT. Translated: CASIDTGGWDTGELFF.

As concerns this clonotype: Given a much more abundant clone one base away, this may be a read error. The chain joins TRBV7-9 to TRBJ2-7, with a possible D match to TRBD1 (6 bases). The V end was cut by 5 bases, the J end by 3 bases, with 20 bases between. Germline values: CDR1 SEHNR, CDR2 FQNEAQ (reference sequence). The CDR3 consists of 16 residues. The CDR3 DNA sequence: TGTGCCAGCAGCCCCCGGTCGGGCAGGGGCCTCTACGAGCAGTACTTC. Amino acids: CASSPRSGRGLYEQYF.

Ten or more counts support this clonotype. The CDR3 sequence is CSVVGGHEQYF. The CDR3 region has the DNA TGCAGCGTTGTAGGTGGCCACGAGCAGTACTTC. The rearrangement uses TRBV29-1 and TRBJ2-7; D unclear. This CDR3 is 11 amino acids long. Germline loops: CDR1 SQVTM, CDR2 ANQGSEA. V lost 4 bases and J lost 5, with 9 bases in between.

CDR3 in amino acids: CASSLAGGPDTGELFF. The CDR3 DNA reads as TGTGCCAGCAGTTTAGCGGGGGGGCCGGACACCGGGGAGCTGTTTTTT. This chain joins TRBV12-3 or TRBV12-4 and TRBJ2-2; a possible D gene is TRBD2 (7 bases). CDR3 length equals 16 residues. Deletions cut 0 bases from V and 3 bases from J, with 11 bases between.

The genes are TRBV12-3 or TRBV12-4 and TRBJ2-3; TRBD2 matches 9 bases. CDR3 length: 16 amino acids. V was clipped by 5 bases and J by 6 bases; unmatched bases: 12. The CDR3 coding sequence is TGTGCCAGCAGTCCCCCTGGCGGGGGGGCCCCCGATACGCAGTATTTT. It yields the protein CASSPPGGGAPDTQYF.

This chain joins TRBV5-6 and TRBJ2-7; the match to TRBD1 covers 8 bases. Unmatched junction bases numbered 2, after V lost 0 bases and J lost 3 bases. The length of the CDR3 is 14 residues. The germline V gene has CDR1 SGHDT and CDR2 YYEEEE. The CDR3 bases are TGTGCCAGCAGCTTGGGCAGGGGGCACTACGAGCAGTACTTC. It codes for CASSLGRGHYEQYF. The variable domain in full, with the rest retrieved from reference TRBV5-6 and TRBJ2-7, is DAGVTQSPTHLIKTRGQQVTLRCSPKSGHDTVSWYQQALGQGPQFIFQYYEEEERQRGNFPDRFSGHQFPNYSSELNVNALLLGDSALYLCASSLGRGHYEQYFGPGTRLTVT.

This clonotype has ten or more counts. V gene TRBV20-1 combines with J gene TRBJ2-3; TRBD2 matches at 7 bases. Germline V gene sequence: CDR1 DFQATT, CDR2 SNEGSKA (reference sequence). This CDR3 has 15 amino acids. Unmatched junction bases numbered 8, after V lost 0 bases and J lost 5 bases. The CDR3 DNA reads TGCAGTGCTAGAGATCCGTCGGGAGGCGTAGATACGCAGTATTTT. Its protein is CSARDPSGGVDTQYF.

This clonotype was observed a few times. J is TRBJ1-1 and V is TRBV29-1; the match to TRBD1 covers 7 bases. Germline-derived CDR1 and CDR2 are SQVTM and ANQGSEA. This CDR3 has 12 residues. J was trimmed by 5 bases and V by 4 bases; bases with no gene match: 4. This CDR3 is CSVARGQTEAFF. As DNA, the CDR3 is TGCAGCGTTGCGAGGGGGCAGACTGAAGCTTTCTTT.

This clonotype has ten or more counts. V is TRBV20-1 and J is TRBJ1-5; 7 bases align to TRBD1. This CDR3 has 14 residues. V shed 6 bases, J shed 0 bases, and the junction held 5 bases outside the gene matches. CDR1 DFQATT and CDR2 SNEGSKA come from the germline V gene (reference sequence). The DNA for the CDR3 is TGCAGTGCCCGGACAGGTAATAGCAATCAGCCCCAGCATTTT. This translates into CSARTGNSNQPQHF.

This rearrangement joins TRBV2 to TRBJ2-2; TRBD2 aligns across 7 bases. CDR3 length equals 16 residues. V gave up 4 bases and J gave up 2 bases; unmatched junction bases: 7. The germline V gene has CDR1 SNHLY and CDR2 FYNNEI. CDR3 region: CASSARLADNTGELFF. The CDR3 bases are TGTGCCAGCAGTGCGAGGCTAGCGGATAACACCGGGGAGCTGTTTTTT.

J is TRBJ2-7 and V is TRBV2; D gene unclear. The CDR3 runs 15 residues. Germline assignment: CDR1 SNHLY and CDR2 FYNNEI. V lost 7 bases and J 0 bases, leaving 16 bases between the germline ends. CDR3 DNA sequence: TGTGCCAGCACCCCACTGGCGGCGCGCTCCTACGAGCAGTACTTC. Protein sequence: CASTPLAARSYEQYF.

This clonotype was picked up a small number of times. V gene TRBV20-1 combines with J gene TRBJ2-1; D not certain. CDR1 DFQATT and CDR2 SNEGSKA come from the germline V gene (reference sequence). V lost 0 bases and J 0 bases, leaving 9 bases between the germline ends. The CDR3 spans 15 residues. CDR3 protein: CSARDPSSSYNEQFF. In nucleotides, the CDR3 is TGCAGTGCTAGAGATCCGTCCAGCTCCTACAATGAGCAGTTCTTC.

This clonotype was observed a handful of times. The chain employs TRBV7-2 and TRBJ1-5, with D hard to call. Looked up from germline, CDR1 is SGHTA and CDR2 is FQGNSA. The CDR3 runs 13 residues. With 2 bases removed from V and 5 bases from J, the gap between germline ends came to 7 bases. In nucleotides, the CDR3 is TGTGCCAGCAGCTTAAACACTGATCAGCCCCAGCATTTT. Translated: CASSLNTDQPQHF.